Given below is one TCR beta chain in context. The antigen is not known. These data are taken from a study of cytomegalovirus exposure and HLA in healthy donors. Notes on the study in general: For most subjects, TCR beta sequences were reported to predict HLA-A and HLA-B alleles with accuracy. DRB1 showed the most TCR associations and HLA-C the fewest in a later analysis, as rates varied by HLA locus. Most TCR beta V segments were productive about 90% or about 30% of the time in an earlier analysis.

V lost 9 bases, J lost 3 bases, and 12 bases stayed unmatched. Germline V gives CDR1 SGHNT, CDR2 YYREEE (reference sequence). This CDR3 is 15 amino acids long. Primers: 60 Vbeta forward and 13 Jbeta reverse. Per the authors' pipeline: There were about 80 million unique TCR beta chains by a later count, and some 12 million of them were shared. Only in-frame clones appear in the TCRdb table, and some are missing; sequencing was by immunoSEQ multiplex PCR. That table furnishes V, J and clone size, whereas the DNA furnished D and trimming. Of around 150,000 clones listed, roughly 90% are singletons. The specimen was PBMCs. The receptor was derived from a woman aged 18-29 years in good health and CMV-seronegative. The J gene is TRBJ2-1, the V gene TRBV5-4; 7 bases align to TRBD2. CDR3: CATRFGRESYNEQFF. CDR3 coding DNA: TGTGCCACCCGATTCGGGCGGGAGAGCTACAATGAGCAGTTCTTC.